Presented here are 24 T cell receptor beta chains from one specimen sequenced in a study of metastatic and nonmetastatic thyroid tumors. Patients had received no treatment of any kind before thyroid surgery. MiXCR reprocessed the PCR reads for TCRdb. The profile shows 5,600 or so clones, roughly a third of them singletons. The sequenced sample was adjacent normal tissue. The receptors come from a male donor with papillary thyroid cancer or a benign thyroid nodule (not recorded which). Some clones in this sample may be carry-over from other donors' samples.

There are a few counts of this clone. The chain has TRBV27 and TRBJ2-5, with D hard to call. The CDR3 covers 13 residues. Germline loops: CDR1 MNHEY, CDR2 SMNVEV (reference sequence). Between the trimmed V and J ends, which lost 3 bases and 2 bases, there was a span of 7 bases. The chain's CDR3 is CASSFKGQETQYF. In DNA form, the CDR3 reads TGTGCCAGCAGTTTTAAGGGACAAGAGACCCAGTACTTC.

The CDR3 nucleotides are TGTGCCAGCAGACTAGCGGGGACAGATACGCAGTATTTT. This codes for CASRLAGTDTQYF. The genes are TRBV12-3 or TRBV12-4 and TRBJ2-3; 10 bases line up with TRBD2. The junction had 0 bases not matched to a gene; V was cut back by 6 bases and J by 3 bases. CDR3 length equals 13 residues.

This clone was picked up a small number of times. The rearrangement links TRBV27 to TRBJ1-2, with D possibly matching TRBD1 (6 bases). Trimming removed 2 bases from V and 6 bases from J, with 16 bases in between. Per germline, CDR1 MNHEY and CDR2 SMNVEV (reference sequence). The length of the CDR3 is 15 residues. The DNA of the CDR3 is TGTGCCAGCAGTTTAAGTAGGTGGACAGCCGATGGCTACACCTTC. Amino acid sequence: CASSLSRWTADGYTF.

This clone was detected only a few times. This chain uses TRBV6-2 or TRBV6-3 with TRBJ2-1; 9 bases line up with TRBD2. The CDR3 contains 14 residues. J gave up 9 bases and V 1 base, and 4 bases lay outside the gene matches. The germline CDR1 and CDR2 sequences are MNHEY and SVGEGT. The CDR3 region has the DNA TGTGCCAGCAGTTACTTTAGCGGGAGTGGTGAGCAGTTCTTC. Its protein is CASSYFSGSGEQFF.

This clone turned up a few times. The chain is built from TRBV19 and TRBJ2-7; perhaps D is TRBD1 or TRBD2 (6 bases each). Per the germline V gene, CDR1 is LNHDA and CDR2 is SQIVND (reference sequence). V shed 2 bases and J shed 5 bases, with 13 bases lying between them. This CDR3 has 14 amino acids. CDR3 nucleotides: TGTGCCAGTAGTATATCGGGGGCCGTCGACGAGCAGTACTTC. This gives the protein CASSISGAVDEQYF.

As for this clone: A junction boundary mismatches the germline segment, possibly from a read error. The V gene is TRBV7-3, the J gene TRBJ2-1; 11 bases line up with TRBD2. Germline CDR1 and CDR2: SGHTA and FQGTGA. The CDR3 spans 16 residues. CDR3 residues: CASSFSTSGMHNEHFF. The CDR3, as DNA: TGTGCCAGCAGCTTTTCGACTAGCGGGATGCACAATGAGCATTTCTTC.

Note on this clone: This may be a read error: a much more frequent sequence differs by one nucleotide. The genes are TRBV5-1 and TRBJ2-7; no reliable D call. The CDR3 spans 14 residues. Between the trimmed V and J ends, which lost 2 bases and 0 bases, there was a span of 9 bases. In germline, CDR1 is SGHRS, CDR2 YFSETQ. The CDR3 protein is CASSFIKGSYEQYF. The CDR3 region has the DNA TGCGCCAGCAGCTTTATTAAGGGCTCCTACGAGCAGTACTTC.

The rearrangement uses TRBV5-1 and TRBJ2-1; 14 bases match TRBD2. The CDR3 is 14 residues long. Germline V gives CDR1 SGHRS, CDR2 YFSETQ. The J segment lost 12 bases and the V segment lost 4 bases, leaving 6 bases of the junction unmatched. CDR3 nucleotides: TGCGCCAGCAGCACGGGACTAGCGGGGGAAACGCAGTTCTTC. Protein product: CASSTGLAGETQFF.

By its share, this clone is medium-sized. The rearrangement uses TRBV3-1 and TRBJ2-2; D perhaps matches TRBD1 (6 bases). The CDR3 totals 15 residues. Germline lookup yields CDR1 LGHDT and CDR2 YNNKEL (reference sequence). V shed 5 bases and J shed 5 bases, with 15 bases lying between them. The CDR3 loop is CASSIGTPSTGELFF. As DNA, the CDR3 is TGTGCCAGCAGCATCGGGACACCTAGTACCGGGGAGCTGTTTTTT.

A note on this clone: Without the conserved terminal phenylalanine or tryptophan, this CDR3 likely stems from a read error. The DNA is omitted, as the CDR3 cannot be located on it reliably, and the CDR3 follows TCRdb's listing. The chain employs TRBV6-4 and TRBJ2-4; TRBD2 reflects the table's D call only, with no check against the DNA. CDR1 and CDR2 from the germline V gene are MRHNA and SNTAGT. Inclusive of both ends, the CDR3 amounts to 12 amino acids. CDR3 residues: CASSESISPAYY.

This clone counts as large. This chain's CDR3 is CASRPGTGVGQPQHF. For the CDR3, the DNA is TGTGCCAGCAGACCGGGGACAGGGGTTGGACAGCCCCAGCATTTT. This chain connects TRBV6-1 to TRBJ1-5; TRBD1 agrees at 10 bases. The V gene end was trimmed by 6 bases and the J gene end by 7 bases; junction bases not matched to a gene: 9. Germline lookup yields CDR1 MNHNS and CDR2 SASEGT. The CDR3 sequence is 15 residues long.

This clone was seen a handful of times. V usage is TRBV4-2 and J usage is TRBJ1-5; TRBD1 matches at 9 bases. The CDR3 has 16 amino acids. V gave up 0 bases and J gave up 6 bases; unmatched junction bases: 6. Germline CDR1 LGHNA, CDR2 YNFKEQ. CDR3 sequence: CASSQDFRQGGQPQHF. The DNA for the CDR3 is TGTGCCAGCAGCCAAGATTTTCGACAGGGGGGTCAGCCCCAGCATTTT.

This chain connects TRBV20-1 to TRBJ2-3; D may be TRBD2 (6 bases). CDR1 DFQATT and CDR2 SNEGSKA come from the germline V gene (reference sequence). V lost 5 bases to trimming and J lost 1 base, with 16 bases between them. The CDR3 is made up of 15 amino acids. CDR3 amino acids: CSAWGDASGTDTQYF. CDR3 in DNA: TGCAGTGCTTGGGGGGATGCTAGCGGCACAGATACGCAGTATTTT.

This chain connects TRBV10-3 to TRBJ2-6; 9 nucleotides align to TRBD1. Per the germline V gene, CDR1 is ENHRY and CDR2 is SYGVKD. Trimming removed 2 bases from V and 0 bases from J; junction bases left unmatched: 5. The CDR3 consists of 18 residues. As DNA, the CDR3 is TGTGCCATCAGTGAGGGACAGGGGTTTGACTCTGGGGCCAACGTCCTGACTTTC. Protein product: CAISEGQGFDSGANVLTF.

The genes are TRBV27 and TRBJ2-3; 8 nucleotides match TRBD2. This CDR3 is built from 15 residues. The V gene end was trimmed by 8 bases and the J gene end by 1 base; junction bases not matched to a gene: 8. Germline V CDR1 and CDR2: MNHEY, SMNVEV (reference sequence). DNA of the CDR3: TGTGCCAGCCGCCCCCTAGCGGGCGGCACAGATACGCAGTATTTT. Translation gives CASRPLAGGTDTQYF.

The chain employs TRBV7-6 and TRBJ2-7; 13 nucleotides agree with TRBD2. Unmatched junction bases numbered 7, after V lost 5 bases and J lost 3 bases. The CDR3 sequence is 16 residues long. The germline V gene has CDR1 SGHVS and CDR2 FNYEAQ. For the CDR3, the DNA is TGTGCCAGCAGCGTGACTAGCGGGAGGCCTAACTACGAGCAGTACTTC. Translation gives CASSVTSGRPNYEQYF.

The chain employs TRBV11-2 and TRBJ1-2; the match to TRBD1 covers 9 bases. This CDR3 contains 17 residues. Germline loops: CDR1 SGHAT, CDR2 FQNNGV. With 2 bases clipped from V and 6 bases from J, the junction kept 13 bases outside the gene matches. The CDR3 reads CASSLSTGQGGFDGYTF. The CDR3 DNA reads as TGTGCCAGCAGCTTAAGTACGGGACAGGGCGGATTTGATGGCTACACCTTC. Looking up the rest from reference TRBV11-2 and TRBJ1-2 gives the full variable domain: EAGVAQSPRYKIIEKRQSVAFWCNPISGHATLYWYQQILGQGPKLLIQFQNNGVVDDSQLPKDRFSAERLKGVDSTLKIQPAKLEDSAVYLCASSLSTGQGGFDGYTFGSGTRLTVV.

A remark on this clone: A read error may produce the germline difference seen at one junction end. The chain combines TRBV5-1 with TRBJ1-1, with a possible D match to TRBD1 (6 bases). Germline V gene data show CDR1 as SGHRS and CDR2 as YFSETQ. The CDR3 is 16 residues long. The CDR3 here is CASTRAGRDMNTEAFF. The CDR3 nucleotides read TGCGCCAGCACCCGCGCGGGACGGGACATGAACACCGAAGCTTTCTTT.

This clone is a singleton in its sample. The V call is TRBV30, the J call TRBJ2-7; possible D gene TRBD1, 5 bases. The CDR3 totals 14 residues. V was cut by 0 bases and J by 6 bases, with 15 bases left in between. Germline V gives CDR1 GTSNPN, CDR2 SVGIG (reference sequence). CDR3 DNA: TGTGCCTGGAGTGTATTCATGGGGCCCCGCGAGCAGTACTTC. This translates into CAWSVFMGPREQYF.

This clone is medium-sized within its sample. At the DNA level, this CDR3 is encoded by other sequences in the same sample as well. This chain uses TRBV11-1 with TRBJ2-3; 9 nucleotides match TRBD2. The CDR3 is 15 residues long. V was clipped by 4 bases and J by 10 bases; unmatched bases: 12. Per the germline V gene, CDR1 is SGHAT and CDR2 is FQDESV (reference sequence). CDR3 sequence: CASSSTSGGTGAQYF. DNA for the CDR3: TGTGCCAGCAGCTCGACTAGCGGTGGAACGGGGGCGCAGTATTTT.

The rearrangement joins TRBV20-1 to TRBJ1-6; D is perhaps TRBD1 (5 bases). Between the trimmed V and J ends, which lost 6 bases and 10 bases, there was a span of 19 bases. The CDR3 contains 14 residues. In germline, CDR1 is DFQATT, CDR2 SNEGSKA (reference sequence). DNA of the CDR3: TGCAGTGCGTCCTCGGGGGAGGAGTCCTCACCCCTCCACTTT. This encodes CSASSGEESSPLHF.

J is TRBJ2-7 and V is TRBV19; 7 bases align to TRBD1. CDR3 length equals 15 residues. CDR1 LNHDA and CDR2 SQIVND come from the germline V gene (reference sequence). V trimming: 3 bases; J trimming: 5 bases; junction bases outside the gene matches: 10. CDR3 loop: CASSIGTDVFDEQYF. In nucleotides, the CDR3 is TGTGCCAGTAGTATTGGGACAGATGTTTTTGACGAGCAGTACTTC.

This clone has only a few counts. The rearrangement joins TRBV5-5 to TRBJ1-1; the match to TRBD1 covers 8 bases. The V and J ends lost 2 bases and 7 bases, in that order; junction bases with no gene match: 7. The CDR3 runs to 14 residues. Germline loops: CDR1 SGHKS, CDR2 YYEKEE (reference sequence). CDR3 nucleotides: TGTGCCAGCAGCTTTGAGGGACAGGCCATTGAAGCTTTCTTT. The encoded protein is CASSFEGQAIEAFF.

A few counts support this clone. CDR3 DNA: TGTGCCAGCAATCAGGGTATGAGCAATCAGCCCCAGCATTTT. It specifies CASNQGMSNQPQHF. J is TRBJ1-5 and V is TRBV2; tentatively, D is TRBD1 (5 bases). The V gene's germline CDR1 is SNHLY and CDR2 FYNNEI. The ends were cut back, 7 bases at V and 1 base at J, with 11 bases in the middle. The CDR3 totals 14 residues.